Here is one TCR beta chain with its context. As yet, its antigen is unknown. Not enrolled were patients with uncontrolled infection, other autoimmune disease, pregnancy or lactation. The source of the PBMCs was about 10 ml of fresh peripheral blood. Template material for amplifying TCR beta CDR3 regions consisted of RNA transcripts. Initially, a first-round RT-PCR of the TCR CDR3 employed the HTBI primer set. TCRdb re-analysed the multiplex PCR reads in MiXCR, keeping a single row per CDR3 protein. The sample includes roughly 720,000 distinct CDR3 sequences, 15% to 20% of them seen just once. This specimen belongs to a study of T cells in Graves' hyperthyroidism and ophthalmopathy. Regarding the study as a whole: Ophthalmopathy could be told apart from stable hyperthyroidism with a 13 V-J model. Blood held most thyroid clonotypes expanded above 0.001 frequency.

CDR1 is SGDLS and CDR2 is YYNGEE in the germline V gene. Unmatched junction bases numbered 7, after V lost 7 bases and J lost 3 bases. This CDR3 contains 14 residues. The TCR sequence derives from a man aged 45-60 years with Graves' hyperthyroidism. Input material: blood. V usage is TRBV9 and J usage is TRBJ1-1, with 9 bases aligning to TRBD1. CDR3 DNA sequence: TGTGCCAGCGATCCGGGACAGGGTGACACTGAAGCTTTCTTT. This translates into CASDPGQGDTEAFF.